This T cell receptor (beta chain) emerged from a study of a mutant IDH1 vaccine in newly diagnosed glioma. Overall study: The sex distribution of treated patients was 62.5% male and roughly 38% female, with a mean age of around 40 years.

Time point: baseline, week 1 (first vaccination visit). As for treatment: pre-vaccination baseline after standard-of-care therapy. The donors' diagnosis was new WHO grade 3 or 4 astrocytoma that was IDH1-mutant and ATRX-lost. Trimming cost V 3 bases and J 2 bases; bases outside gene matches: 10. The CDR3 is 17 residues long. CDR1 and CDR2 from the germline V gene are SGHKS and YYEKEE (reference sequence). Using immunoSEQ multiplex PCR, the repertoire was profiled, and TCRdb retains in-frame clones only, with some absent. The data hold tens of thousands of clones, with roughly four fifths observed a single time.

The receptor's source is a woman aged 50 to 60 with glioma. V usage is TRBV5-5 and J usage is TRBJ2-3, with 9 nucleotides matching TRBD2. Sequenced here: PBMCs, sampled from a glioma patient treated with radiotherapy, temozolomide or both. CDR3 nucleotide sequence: TGTGCCAGCAGCTGGGGGCTGACTAGCGGTAACACAGATACGCAGTATTTT. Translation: CASSWGLTSGNTDTQYF.